This T cell receptor beta chain was identified in a study of OX40 agonist ivuxolimab in advanced cancers. Study details: The drug used for patients, ivuxolimab, was an agonistic anti-OX40 (CD134) antibody.

Method: immunoSEQ multiplex PCR; TCRdb's copy keeps in-frame clones and lacks some. The sample consists of 60,000 to 85,000 clones, roughly 87% of them appearing once. The CDR3 extends over 14 amino acids. Germline values: CDR1 KGHSH, CDR2 LQKENI. Trimming cost V 3 bases and J 5 bases, with 13 bases left between them. Specimen: CD4+ or CD8+ T cells sorted from blood, collected in a trial of the OX40 agonist ivuxolimab. The TCR was taken from an adult with an advanced solid tumor such as melanoma, head and neck, liver or kidney cancer. The genes are TRBV18 and TRBJ1-1; D perhaps matches TRBD1 (6 bases). CDR3 residues: CASSPNRDGTEAFF. CDR3 nucleotide sequence: TGTGCCAGCTCACCGAACAGGGATGGAACTGAAGCTTTCTTT. Using reference TRBV18 and TRBJ1-1 for the parts outside the CDR3, the full variable domain is NAGVMQNPRHLVRRRGQEARLRCSPMKGHSHVYWYRQLPEEGLKFMVYLQKENIIDESGMPKERFSAEFPKEGPSILRIQQVVRGDSAAYFCASSPNRDGTEAFFGQGTRLTVV.